This T cell receptor (beta chain) was sequenced for a study of T cells in women clearing cervical HPV infection. About the research overall: Donors had HPV16-related CIN3 or worse; 2 had invasive cancer. For cases, blood was sampled a median approximately 150 days after lesion detection, interquartile range 90 to 200 days.

Assay used: immunoSEQ multiplex PCR; TCRdb lists only in-frame clones, some missing. This table lists around 37,000 clones. Germline values: CDR1 SGDLS, CDR2 YYNGEE. V was trimmed by 3 bases and J by 4 bases, leaving 11 bases between them. This CDR3 is built from 14 residues. With respect to this clone: Its antigen remains unknown. The CDR3 is cut off 3 residues early in the read; its end comes from the germline J gene.

Study findings and constraints: CIN3+ cases had significantly higher TCR repertoire richness than controls, but evenness did not differ.

The TCR was taken from a woman aged 18 to 75 with a cervical HPV16 infection that either progressed to CIN3+ or cleared (not recorded which). V usage is TRBV9 and J usage is TRBJ1-5; D is perhaps TRBD1 (5 bases). The sample taken for sequencing was blood buffy coat. This chain's CDR3 is CASSGGSSNQPQHF. The CDR3 bases that were read are TGTGCCAGCAGCGGGGGCAGTTCGAATCAGCCC.